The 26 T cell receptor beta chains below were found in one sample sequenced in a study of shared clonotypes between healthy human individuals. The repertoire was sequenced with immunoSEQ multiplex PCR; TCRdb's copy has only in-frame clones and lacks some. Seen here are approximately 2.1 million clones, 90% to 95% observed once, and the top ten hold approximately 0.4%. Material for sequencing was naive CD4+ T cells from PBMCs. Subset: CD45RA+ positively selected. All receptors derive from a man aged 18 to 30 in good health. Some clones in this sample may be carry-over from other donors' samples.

CDR3 protein: CASSPNQGGSLYNEQFF. CDR3 DNA: TGTGCCAGCAGCCCCAACCAGGGGGGTAGCCTATACAATGAGCAGTTCTTC. The V and J genes are TRBV11-2 and TRBJ2-1; D perhaps matches TRBD1 (7 bases). Germline CDR1 is SGHAT and CDR2 is FQNNGV. CDR3 length: 17 amino acids. The germline V and J ends were trimmed by 5 bases and 4 bases, with 21 bases remaining between them. Using reference TRBV11-2 and TRBJ2-1 for the parts outside the CDR3, the full variable domain is EAGVAQSPRYKIIEKRQSVAFWCNPISGHATLYWYQQILGQGPKLLIQFQNNGVVDDSQLPKDRFSAERLKGVDSTLKIQPAKLEDSAVYLCASSPNQGGSLYNEQFFGPGTRLTVL.

The CDR3 DNA follows: TGTGCCATCAGAACAGGGGAGGGGCCTTACGAGCAGTACTTC. It codes for CAIRTGEGPYEQYF. V gene TRBV10-3 combines with J gene TRBJ2-7, with D tentatively TRBD1 or TRBD2 (7 bases each). This CDR3 contains 14 residues. From germline, CDR1 is ENHRY and CDR2 SYGVKD. Trimming left V 6 bases short and J 4 bases short, with 16 bases between.

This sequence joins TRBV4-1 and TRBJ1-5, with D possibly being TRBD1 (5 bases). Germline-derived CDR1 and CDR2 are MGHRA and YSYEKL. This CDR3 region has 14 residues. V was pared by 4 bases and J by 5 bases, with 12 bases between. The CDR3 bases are TGCGCCAGCAGCCGGCACGGGGCCTATCAGCCCCAGCATTTT. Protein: CASSRHGAYQPQHF.

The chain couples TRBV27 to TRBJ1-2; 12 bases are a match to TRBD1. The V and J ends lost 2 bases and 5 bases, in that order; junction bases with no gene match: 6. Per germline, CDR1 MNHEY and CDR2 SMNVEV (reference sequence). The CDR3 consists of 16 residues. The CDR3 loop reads CASSLQGTGGRYGYTF. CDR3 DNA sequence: TGTGCCAGCAGTTTACAAGGGACAGGGGGCAGGTATGGCTACACCTTC.

CDR3 sequence reads: CASSLKGGGTQYF. The DNA of the CDR3 is TGTGCCAGCAGCTTAAAGGGAGGGGGAACGCAGTACTTC. V usage is TRBV7-3 and J usage is TRBJ2-7; D possibly corresponds to TRBD2 (7 bases). The CDR3 is made up of 13 amino acids. Germline V CDR1 and CDR2: SGHTA, FQGTGA. Trimming removed 1 base from V and 9 bases from J, with 13 bases in between.

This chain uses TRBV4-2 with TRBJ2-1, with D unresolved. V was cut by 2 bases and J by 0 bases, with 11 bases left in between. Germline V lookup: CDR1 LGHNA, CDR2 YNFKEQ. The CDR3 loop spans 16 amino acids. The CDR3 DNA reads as TGTGCCAGCAGCCAACTAAGCTTCGGCTCCTACAATGAGCAGTTCTTC. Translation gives CASSQLSFGSYNEQFF.

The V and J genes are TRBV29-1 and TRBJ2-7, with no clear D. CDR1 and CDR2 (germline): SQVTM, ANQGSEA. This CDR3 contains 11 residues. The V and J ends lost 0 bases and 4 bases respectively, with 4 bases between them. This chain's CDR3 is CSVEDLYEQYF. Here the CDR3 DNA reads TGCAGCGTTGAAGATCTGTACGAGCAGTACTTC.

The CDR3 region is CASSPPGQSRSGNTIYF. The CDR3 region has the DNA TGTGCCAGCTCACCACCAGGTCAGTCCCGCTCTGGAAACACCATATATTTT. This chain connects TRBV18 to TRBJ1-3; D not resolved. From germline, CDR1 is KGHSH and CDR2 LQKENI. The CDR3 has 17 residues. V was clipped by 0 bases and J by 0 bases, with 12 bases between them.

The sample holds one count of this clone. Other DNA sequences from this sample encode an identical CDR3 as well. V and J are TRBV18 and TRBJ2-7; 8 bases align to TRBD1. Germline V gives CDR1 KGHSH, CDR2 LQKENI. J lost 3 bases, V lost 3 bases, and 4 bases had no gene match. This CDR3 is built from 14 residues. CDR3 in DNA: TGTGCCAGCTCACCCCGGACAGGGAGCTACGAGCAGTACTTC. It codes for CASSPRTGSYEQYF.

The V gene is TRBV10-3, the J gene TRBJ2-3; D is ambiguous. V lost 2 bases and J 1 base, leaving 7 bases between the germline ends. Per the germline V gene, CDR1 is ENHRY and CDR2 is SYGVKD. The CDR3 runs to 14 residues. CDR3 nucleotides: TGTGCCATCAGTGAGGGGCCAGGCACAGATACGCAGTATTTT. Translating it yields CAISEGPGTDTQYF.

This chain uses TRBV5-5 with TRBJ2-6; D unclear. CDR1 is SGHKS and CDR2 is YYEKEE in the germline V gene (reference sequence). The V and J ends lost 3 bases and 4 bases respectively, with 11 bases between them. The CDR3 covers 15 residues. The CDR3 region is CASSSGFSGANVLTF. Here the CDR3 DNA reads TGTGCCAGCAGCTCCGGGTTTTCAGGGGCCAACGTCCTGACTTTC.

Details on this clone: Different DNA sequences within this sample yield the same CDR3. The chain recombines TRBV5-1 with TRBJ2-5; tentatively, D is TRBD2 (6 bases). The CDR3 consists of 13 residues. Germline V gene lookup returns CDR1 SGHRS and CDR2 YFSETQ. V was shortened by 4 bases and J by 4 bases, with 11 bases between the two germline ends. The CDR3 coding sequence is TGCGCCAGCAGCGGGGGGTCGTTAGAGACCCAGTACTTC. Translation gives CASSGGSLETQYF.

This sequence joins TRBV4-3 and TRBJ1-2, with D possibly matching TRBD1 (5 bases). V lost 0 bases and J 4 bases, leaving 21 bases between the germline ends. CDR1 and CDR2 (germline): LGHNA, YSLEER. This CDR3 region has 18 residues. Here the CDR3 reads CASSQDGALGAAGYGYTF. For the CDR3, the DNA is TGCGCCAGCAGCCAAGACGGGGCCTTGGGCGCGGCAGGCTATGGCTACACCTTC.

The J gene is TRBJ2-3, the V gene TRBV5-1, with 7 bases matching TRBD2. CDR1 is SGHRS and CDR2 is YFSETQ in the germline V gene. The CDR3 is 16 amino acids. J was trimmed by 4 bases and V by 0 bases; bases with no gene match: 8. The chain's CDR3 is CASSLALAENADTQYF. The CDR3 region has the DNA TGCGCCAGCAGCTTGGCCCTAGCGGAGAATGCAGATACGCAGTATTTT.

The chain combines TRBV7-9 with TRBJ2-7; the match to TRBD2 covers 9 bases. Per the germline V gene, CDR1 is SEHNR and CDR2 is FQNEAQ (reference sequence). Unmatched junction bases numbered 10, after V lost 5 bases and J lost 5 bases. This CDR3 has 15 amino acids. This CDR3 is CASSLNSGRRDEQYF. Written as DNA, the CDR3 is TGTGCCAGCAGCCTCAATAGCGGGAGAAGAGACGAGCAGTACTTC. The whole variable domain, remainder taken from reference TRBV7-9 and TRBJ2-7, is DTGVSQNPRHKITKRGQNVTFRCDPISEHNRLYWYRQTLGQGPEFLTYFQNEAQLEKSRLLSDRFSAERPKGSFSTLEIQRTEQGDSAMYLCASSLNSGRRDEQYFGPGTRLTVT.

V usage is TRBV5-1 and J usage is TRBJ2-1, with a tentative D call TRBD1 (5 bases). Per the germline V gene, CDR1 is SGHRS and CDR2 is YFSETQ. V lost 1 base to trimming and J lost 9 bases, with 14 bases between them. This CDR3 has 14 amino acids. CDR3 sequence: CASSLFWGAFEQFF. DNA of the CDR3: TGCGCCAGCAGCTTGTTTTGGGGCGCGTTTGAGCAGTTCTTC.

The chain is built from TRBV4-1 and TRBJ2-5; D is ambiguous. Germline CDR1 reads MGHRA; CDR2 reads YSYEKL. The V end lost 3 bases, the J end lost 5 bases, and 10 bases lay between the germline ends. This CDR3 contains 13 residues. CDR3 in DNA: TGCGCCAGCAGCCAGCAAGGGTCGGAGACCCAGTACTTC. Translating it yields CASSQQGSETQYF.

As DNA, the CDR3 is TGTGCCAGCTCACGAGGGACAGGGAGTATGAACACTGAAGCTTTCTTT. It yields the protein CASSRGTGSMNTEAFF. V and J are TRBV18 and TRBJ1-1; 9 bases fit TRBD1. CDR1 and CDR2 (germline): KGHSH, LQKENI. Trimming cost V 4 bases and J 0 bases; bases outside gene matches: 6. CDR3 length equals 16 residues.

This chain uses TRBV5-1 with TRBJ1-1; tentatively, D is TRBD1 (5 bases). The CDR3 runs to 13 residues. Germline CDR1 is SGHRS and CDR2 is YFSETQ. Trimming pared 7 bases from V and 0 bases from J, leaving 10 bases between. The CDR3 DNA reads TGCGCCAGCCGGGAGGGGCTGAACACTGAAGCTTTCTTT. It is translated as CASREGLNTEAFF.

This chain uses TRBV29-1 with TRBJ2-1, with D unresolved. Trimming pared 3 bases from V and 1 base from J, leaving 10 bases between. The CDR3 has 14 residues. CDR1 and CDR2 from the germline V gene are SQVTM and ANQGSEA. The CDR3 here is CSVESSGSYNEQFF. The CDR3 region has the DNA TGCAGCGTTGAGTCAAGTGGGTCCTACAATGAGCAGTTCTTC.

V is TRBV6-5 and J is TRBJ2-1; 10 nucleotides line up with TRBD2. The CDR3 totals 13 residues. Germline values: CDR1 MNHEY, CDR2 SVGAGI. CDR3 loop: CASGRLTYNEQFF. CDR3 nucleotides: TGTGCTAGCGGGAGGCTCACCTACAATGAGCAGTTCTTC.

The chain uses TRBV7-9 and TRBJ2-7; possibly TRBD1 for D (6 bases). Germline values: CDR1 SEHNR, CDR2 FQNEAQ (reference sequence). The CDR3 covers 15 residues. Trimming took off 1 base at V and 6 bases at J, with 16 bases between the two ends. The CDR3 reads CASSLGTLGGPEQYF. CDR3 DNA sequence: TGTGCCAGCAGCTTAGGAACCCTAGGGGGTCCCGAGCAGTACTTC.

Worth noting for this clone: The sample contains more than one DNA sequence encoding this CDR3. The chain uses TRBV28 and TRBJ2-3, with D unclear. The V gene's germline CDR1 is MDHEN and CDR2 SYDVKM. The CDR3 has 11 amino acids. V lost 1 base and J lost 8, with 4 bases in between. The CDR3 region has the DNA TGTGCCAGCAGTTTATCGGGTACGCAGTATTTT. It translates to CASSLSGTQYF. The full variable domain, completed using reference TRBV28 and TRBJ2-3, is DVKVTQSSRYLVKRTGEKVFLECVQDMDHENMFWYRQDPGLGLRLIYFSYDVKMKEKGDIPEGYSVSREKKERFSLILESASTNQTSMYLCASSLSGTQYFGPGTRLTVL.

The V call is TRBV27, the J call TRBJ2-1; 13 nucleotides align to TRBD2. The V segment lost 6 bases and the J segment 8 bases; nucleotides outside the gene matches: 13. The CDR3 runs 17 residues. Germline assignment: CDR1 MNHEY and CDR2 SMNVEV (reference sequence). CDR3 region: CASSPGLAGFITYEQFF. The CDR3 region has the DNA TGTGCCAGCAGCCCGGGACTAGCGGGATTTATTACGTATGAGCAGTTCTTC.

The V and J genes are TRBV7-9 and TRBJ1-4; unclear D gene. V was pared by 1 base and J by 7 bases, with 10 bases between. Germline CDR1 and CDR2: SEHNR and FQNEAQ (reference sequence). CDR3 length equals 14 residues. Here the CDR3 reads CASSLGTSGEKLFF. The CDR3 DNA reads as TGTGCCAGCAGCTTAGGGACCTCGGGTGAAAAACTGTTTTTT.

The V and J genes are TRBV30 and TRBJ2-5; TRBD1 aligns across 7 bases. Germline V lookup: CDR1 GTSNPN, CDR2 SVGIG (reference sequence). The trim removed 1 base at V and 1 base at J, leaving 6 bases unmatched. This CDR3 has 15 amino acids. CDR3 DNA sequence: TGTGCCTGGAGTGGGGCGCAGGGGGTCCAAGAGACCCAGTACTTC. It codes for CAWSGAQGVQETQYF.